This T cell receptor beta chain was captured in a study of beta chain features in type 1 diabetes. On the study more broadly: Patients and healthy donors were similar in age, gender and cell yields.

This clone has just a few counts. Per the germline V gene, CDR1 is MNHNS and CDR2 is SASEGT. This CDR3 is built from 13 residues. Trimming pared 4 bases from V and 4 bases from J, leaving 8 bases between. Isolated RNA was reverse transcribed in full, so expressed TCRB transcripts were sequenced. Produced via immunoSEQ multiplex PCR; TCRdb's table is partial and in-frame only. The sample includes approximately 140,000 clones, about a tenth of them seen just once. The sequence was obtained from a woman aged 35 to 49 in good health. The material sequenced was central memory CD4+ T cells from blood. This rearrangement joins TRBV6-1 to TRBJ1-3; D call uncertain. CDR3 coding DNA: TGTGCCAGCAGTGCCGGGAACGGAAACACCATATATTTT. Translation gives CASSAGNGNTIYF.